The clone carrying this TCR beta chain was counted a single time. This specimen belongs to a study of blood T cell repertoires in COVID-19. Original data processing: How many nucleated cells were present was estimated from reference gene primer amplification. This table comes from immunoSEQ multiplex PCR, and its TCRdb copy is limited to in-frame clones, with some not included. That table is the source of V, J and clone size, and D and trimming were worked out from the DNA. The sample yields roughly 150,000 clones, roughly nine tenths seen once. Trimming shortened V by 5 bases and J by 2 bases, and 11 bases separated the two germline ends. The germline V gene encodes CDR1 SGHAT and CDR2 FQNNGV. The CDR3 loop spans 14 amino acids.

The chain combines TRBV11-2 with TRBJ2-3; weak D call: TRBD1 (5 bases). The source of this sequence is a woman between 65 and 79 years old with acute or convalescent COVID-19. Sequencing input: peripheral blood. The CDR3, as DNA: TGTGCCAGCAGCCCGACAGCGCCCACAGATACGCAGTATTTT. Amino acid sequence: CASSPTAPTDTQYF.